This T cell receptor (beta chain) was sequenced in a study of shared T cell receptors in the human thymus. This CDR3 contains 15 residues. Trimming cost V 0 bases and J 4 bases, with 12 bases left between them. Per germline, CDR1 LNHNV and CDR2 YYDKDF (reference sequence). Some clones are missing from TCRdb's copy, which holds only in-frame ones; the method was immunoSEQ multiplex PCR. Among some 700,000 clones listed, roughly 90% were seen once. These same data were also listed under a study on human thymus T cells. That investigation notes: Resections removed during corrective heart surgery provided the thymus tissue used. Thymic and blood repertoires appeared to show biased V and J gene usage. Related studies noted strongly shared thymic repertoires across unrelated people.

The receptor comes from a boy in the first two years of life with a congenital heart defect. The rearrangement joins TRBV15 to TRBJ1-2; unclear D gene. The material sequenced was thymocytes. The CDR3 spells CATSRDESPFYGYTF. In DNA, the CDR3 is TGTGCCACCAGCAGAGATGAGTCCCCGTTCTATGGCTACACCTTC.